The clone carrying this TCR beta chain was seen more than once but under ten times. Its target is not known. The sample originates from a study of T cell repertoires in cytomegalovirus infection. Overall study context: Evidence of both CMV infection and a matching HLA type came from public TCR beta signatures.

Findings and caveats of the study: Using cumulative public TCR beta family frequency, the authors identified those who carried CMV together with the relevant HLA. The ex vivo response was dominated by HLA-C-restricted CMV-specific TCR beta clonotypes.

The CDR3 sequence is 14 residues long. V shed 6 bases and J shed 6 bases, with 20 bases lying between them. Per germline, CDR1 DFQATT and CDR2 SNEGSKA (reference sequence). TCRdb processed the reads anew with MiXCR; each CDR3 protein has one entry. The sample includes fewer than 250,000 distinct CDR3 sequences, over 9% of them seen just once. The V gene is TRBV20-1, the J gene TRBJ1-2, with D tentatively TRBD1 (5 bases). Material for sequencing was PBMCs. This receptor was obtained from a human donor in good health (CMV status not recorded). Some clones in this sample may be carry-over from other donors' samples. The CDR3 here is CSAPSAREVNGYTF. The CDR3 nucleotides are TGCAGTGCCCCATCCGCCAGGGAAGTAAATGGCTACACCTTC.